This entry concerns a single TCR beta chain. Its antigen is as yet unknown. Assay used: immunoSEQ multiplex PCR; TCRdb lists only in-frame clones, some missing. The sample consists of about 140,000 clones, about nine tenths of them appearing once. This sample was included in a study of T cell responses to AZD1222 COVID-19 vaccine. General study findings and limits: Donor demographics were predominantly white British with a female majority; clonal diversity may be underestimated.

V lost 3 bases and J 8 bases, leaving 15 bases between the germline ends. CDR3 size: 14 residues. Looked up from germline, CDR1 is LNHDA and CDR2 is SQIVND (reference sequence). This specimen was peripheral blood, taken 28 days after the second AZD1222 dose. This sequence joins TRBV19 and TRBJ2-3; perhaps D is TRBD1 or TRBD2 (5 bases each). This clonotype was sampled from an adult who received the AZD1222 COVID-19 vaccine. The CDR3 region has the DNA TGTGCCAGTAGTATGGGGACCACCCAGGGTACGCAGTATTTT. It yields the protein CASSMGTTQGTQYF. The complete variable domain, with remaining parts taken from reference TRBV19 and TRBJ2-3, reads DGGITQSPKYLFRKEGQNVTLSCEQNLNHDAMYWYRQDPGQGLRLIYYSQIVNDFQKGDIAEGYSVSREKKESFPLTVTSAQKNPTAFYLCASSMGTTQGTQYFGPGTRLTVL.